A single sample gave rise to the 25 T cell receptor beta chains below, sequenced in a study of blood T cell repertoires in COVID-19 (dated by TCRdb to the early 2020s). The protocol used for the library was the immunoSEQ multiplex PCR assay. In its TCRdb copy, this immuneACCESS table keeps in-frame sequences only and misses some clones. Where compared with another copy, unresolved V genes explain less than half of these, and the others have no known cause. The sample table shows about 480,000 clones, and around nine tenths are seen once. The top ten clones comprise 1.5% to 2% of the sample. Sample: PBMCs or T cells enriched from blood (not recorded which). Receptors were obtained from a woman aged 40 to 50 who had recovered from COVID-19.

Only a few counts were recorded for this clone. The J gene is TRBJ1-2, the V gene TRBV18; 9 nucleotides line up with TRBD1. Germline loops: CDR1 KGHSH, CDR2 LQKENI. V shed 3 bases, J shed 8 bases, and the junction held 10 bases outside the gene matches. This CDR3 is built from 15 residues. DNA for the CDR3: TGTGCCAGCTCACCGCCGGGACAGGGCACTGTCGGCTACACCTTC. This sequence encodes CASSPPGQGTVGYTF. Full variable domain (remainder filled in from reference TRBV18 and TRBJ1-2): NAGVMQNPRHLVRRRGQEARLRCSPMKGHSHVYWYRQLPEEGLKFMVYLQKENIIDESGMPKERFSAEFPKEGPSILRIQQVVRGDSAAYFCASSPPGQGTVGYTFGSGTRLTVV.

This clone was counted a few times. The rearrangement joins TRBV9 to TRBJ1-3; D call uncertain. The V end lost 4 bases, the J end lost 1 base, and 9 bases lay between the germline ends. The germline V gene encodes CDR1 SGDLS and CDR2 YYNGEE. This CDR3 spans 14 amino acids. The CDR3 sequence is CASSTGVSGNTIYF. For the CDR3, the DNA is TGTGCCAGCAGCACGGGAGTTTCTGGAAACACCATATATTTT.

This chain connects TRBV27 to TRBJ1-2; 10 bases agree with TRBD1. With V trimmed by 2 bases and J by 8 bases, 14 bases remained unmatched. Germline loops: CDR1 MNHEY, CDR2 SMNVEV (reference sequence). This CDR3 contains 17 residues. The CDR3 sequence: CASSLDGGQGGYRGYTF. Here the CDR3 DNA reads TGTGCCAGCAGTTTAGATGGTGGACAGGGGGGGTATCGCGGCTACACCTTC.

The chain links TRBV7-9 to TRBJ2-7; TRBD2 matches 9 bases. The junction had 10 bases not matched to a gene; V was cut back by 8 bases and J by 2 bases. The CDR3 has 15 residues. CDR1 is SEHNR, CDR2 FQNEAQ, per germline (reference sequence). The CDR3 bases are TGTGCCAGCCGCGGGGGGGCGGGAGAACCCTACGAGCAGTACTTC. Residues: CASRGGAGEPYEQYF.

The chain recombines TRBV5-4 with TRBJ2-2; 13 nucleotides line up with TRBD2. CDR1 and CDR2 (germline): SGHNT, YYREEE (reference sequence). The trim removed 5 bases at V and 7 bases at J, leaving 8 bases unmatched. The length of the CDR3 is 16 residues. The CDR3 here is CASRLGLAGVNGELFF. The CDR3 nucleotides read TGTGCCAGCAGACTAGGACTAGCGGGAGTAAACGGGGAGCTGTTTTTT. Complete variable domain (other parts from reference TRBV5-4 and TRBJ2-2): ETGVTQSPTHLIKTRGQQVTLRCSSQSGHNTVSWYQQALGQGPQFIFQYYREEENGRGNFPPRFSGLQFPNYSSELNVNALELDDSALYLCASRLGLAGVNGELFFGEGSRLTVL.

The gene calls are TRBV3-1 (or the pseudogene TRBV3-2) and TRBJ2-7; D is perhaps TRBD1 (6 bases). Germline loops: CDR1 LGHDT, CDR2 YNNKEL (reference sequence). Trimming pared 5 bases from V and 7 bases from J, leaving 9 bases between. The CDR3 has 11 residues. The CDR3 is CASSITGEQYF. The CDR3 DNA is TGTGCCAGCAGCATCACAGGGGAGCAGTACTTC.

The genes are TRBV18 and TRBJ2-1; 11 nucleotides line up with TRBD1. V shed 8 bases, J shed 8 bases, and the junction held 14 bases outside the gene matches. Germline lookup yields CDR1 KGHSH and CDR2 LQKENI. This CDR3 comprises 16 residues. The CDR3 region is CASPTLGQGAFDEQFF. The CDR3 region has the DNA TGTGCCAGCCCTACCCTCGGACAGGGGGCCTTTGATGAGCAGTTCTTC.

The chain recombines TRBV5-1 with TRBJ2-2; 13 bases are shared with TRBD2. The CDR3 spans 16 residues. V was pared by 5 bases and J by 3 bases, with 4 bases of the junction left unmatched. Germline loops: CDR1 SGHRS, CDR2 YFSETQ. CDR3 region: CASSRTSGSDTGELFF. The CDR3 nucleotides read TGCGCCAGCAGTCGGACTAGCGGGAGTGACACCGGGGAGCTGTTTTTT.

The chain recombines TRBV15 with TRBJ1-5; D is uncertain. Germline lookup yields CDR1 LNHNV and CDR2 YYDKDF (reference sequence). The CDR3 is 19 residues long. V gave up 0 bases and J gave up 7 bases, with 25 bases separating them. The CDR3 spells CATSRDRIGGSRNKQPQHF. Here the CDR3 DNA reads TGTGCCACCAGCAGAGATCGAATCGGAGGCTCAAGAAACAAGCAGCCCCAGCATTTT. Complete variable domain (other parts from reference TRBV15 and TRBJ1-5): DAMVIQNPRYQVTQFGKPVTLSCSQTLNHNVMYWYQQKSSQAPKLLFHYYDKDFNNEADTPDNFQSRRPNTSFCFLDIRSPGLGDTAMYLCATSRDRIGGSRNKQPQHFGDGTRLSIL.

The chain recombines TRBV25-1 with TRBJ1-4; perhaps TRBD1 as D (6 bases). CDR3 size: 14 residues. The V gene lost 2 bases and the J gene lost 7 bases, with 11 bases spanning the gap. Looked up from germline, CDR1 is MGHDK and CDR2 is SYGVNS. The CDR3 DNA follows: TGTGCCAGCAGTGAACCCAGGGGAACTGAAAAACTGTTTTTT. Amino acids: CASSEPRGTEKLFF.

V and J are TRBV7-9 and TRBJ2-3, with 8 bases aligning to TRBD1. This CDR3 region has 14 residues. Germline trimming cut 5 bases from V and 3 bases from J; bases unmatched to any gene: 4. In germline, CDR1 is SEHNR, CDR2 FQNEAQ (reference sequence). The CDR3 sequence is CASSRTGRTDTQYF. The DNA for the CDR3 is TGTGCCAGCAGCCGGACAGGGAGAACAGATACGCAGTATTTT.

V is TRBV11-2 and J is TRBJ1-3; D possibly corresponds to TRBD1 (5 bases). The CDR3 is 17 amino acids. The germline gives CDR1 SGHAT, CDR2 FQNNGV. Trimming took off 0 bases at V and 0 bases at J, with 12 bases between the two ends. The CDR3: CASSLEFSGFSGNTIYF. CDR3 in DNA: TGTGCCAGCAGCTTAGAGTTTTCAGGGTTCTCTGGAAACACCATATATTTT.

This sequence joins TRBV4-1 and TRBJ2-1, with 9 bases lining up with TRBD1. Per the germline V gene, CDR1 is MGHRA and CDR2 is YSYEKL. The length of the CDR3 is 21 residues. V lost 1 base and J lost 4; bases outside the gene matches: 20. This CDR3 reads CASSQGSLRGSVGQGYNEQFF. The DNA for the CDR3 is TGCGCCAGCAGCCAAGGGTCACTTAGAGGGTCAGTGGGACAGGGATACAATGAGCAGTTCTTC.

This clone was picked up a small number of times. V and J are TRBV2 and TRBJ1-1; D unclear. The CDR3 is 14 amino acids. The germline V gene encodes CDR1 SNHLY and CDR2 FYNNEI. The germline V and J ends were trimmed by 3 bases and 1 base, with 9 bases remaining between them. The CDR3 DNA reads TGTGCCAGCAGTGACAGGCCCGGGAACACTGAAGCTTTCTTT. Encoded protein: CASSDRPGNTEAFF.

The V and J genes are TRBV4-3 and TRBJ2-1; no reliable D call. Trimming pared 4 bases from V and 7 bases from J, leaving 11 bases between. This CDR3 has 13 amino acids. CDR1 and CDR2 (germline): LGHNA, YSLEER. CDR3 region: CASSRLISNEQFF. The CDR3, as DNA: TGCGCCAGCAGCCGCCTTATCAGTAATGAGCAGTTCTTC.

J is TRBJ1-2 and V is TRBV6-5; D might be TRBD1 (6 bases). Germline values: CDR1 MNHEY, CDR2 SVGAGI. V was pared by 6 bases and J by 4 bases, with 12 bases between. The CDR3 loop spans 13 amino acids. The CDR3 DNA reads TGTGCCAGCAGCTACCAGGGGCTCTATGGCTACACCTTC. Translated: CASSYQGLYGYTF.

The chain employs TRBV19 and TRBJ2-7, with 9 bases lining up with TRBD2. V shed 4 bases, J shed 5 bases, and the junction held 15 bases outside the gene matches. This CDR3 spans 17 amino acids. In germline, CDR1 is LNHDA, CDR2 SQIVND (reference sequence). CDR3 in amino acids: CASSTTLLGSGSNEQYF. The CDR3 region has the DNA TGTGCCAGTAGTACCACCCTTTTGGGTAGCGGGAGCAACGAGCAGTACTTC.

The V and J genes are TRBV18 and TRBJ2-1, with 8 bases lining up with TRBD1. V lost 3 bases, J lost 5 bases, and 3 bases stayed unmatched. In germline, CDR1 is KGHSH, CDR2 LQKENI. This CDR3 contains 14 residues. The CDR3 loop is CASSPGQGHNEQFF. CDR3 nucleotide sequence: TGTGCCAGCTCACCCGGACAGGGACACAATGAGCAGTTCTTC. Full variable domain (outside the CDR3, taken from reference TRBV18 and TRBJ2-1): NAGVMQNPRHLVRRRGQEARLRCSPMKGHSHVYWYRQLPEEGLKFMVYLQKENIIDESGMPKERFSAEFPKEGPSILRIQQVVRGDSAAYFCASSPGQGHNEQFFGPGTRLTVL.

As to this clone: The sample contains more than one DNA sequence encoding this CDR3. This chain links TRBV27 with TRBJ1-2; D is ambiguous. V was clipped by 0 bases and J by 0 bases, with 5 bases between them. There are 14 residues in the CDR3. The germline gives CDR1 MNHEY, CDR2 SMNVEV (reference sequence). CDR3 DNA: TGTGCCAGCAGTTTATCAGCCGCTAACTATGGCTACACCTTC. Its protein product is CASSLSAANYGYTF.

This clone came up once. The CDR3 region has the DNA TGTGCCAGCGGGGAGTCCTACCACGAGCAGTACTTC. Its translation: CASGESYHEQYF. V usage is TRBV12-3 or TRBV12-4 and J usage is TRBJ2-7; TRBD2 might be the D (5 bases). Between the trimmed V and J ends, which lost 8 bases and 5 bases, there was a span of 13 bases. This CDR3 region has 12 residues.

This chain uses TRBV18 with TRBJ2-7; 10 nucleotides line up with TRBD2. J was trimmed by 3 bases and V by 4 bases; bases with no gene match: 6. The CDR3 is 15 residues long. Germline V gene data show CDR1 as KGHSH and CDR2 as LQKENI. The DNA for the CDR3 is TGTGCCAGCTCACGGAGCGGGAGGGCCAGCTACGAGCAGTACTTC. It is translated as CASSRSGRASYEQYF.

V and J are TRBV6-5 and TRBJ1-2; D is unclear. V lost 6 bases to trimming and J lost 5 bases, with 16 bases between them. Germline V gene sequence: CDR1 MNHEY, CDR2 SVGAGI. CDR3 length: 14 amino acids. CDR3 protein: CASSDPRELYGYTF. Here the CDR3 DNA reads TGTGCCAGCAGCGACCCGCGGGAGCTATATGGCTACACCTTC.

This clone was observed a single time. This rearrangement joins TRBV7-8 to TRBJ2-1, with D perhaps matching TRBD2 (5 bases). V lost 5 bases, J lost 7 bases, and 9 bases lay in between. The germline V gene has CDR1 SGHVS and CDR2 FQNEAQ. This CDR3 has 12 amino acids. CDR3 amino acids: CASSPTSNEQFF. The CDR3 coding sequence is TGTGCCAGCAGCCCCACTAGTAATGAGCAGTTCTTC.

The chain couples TRBV13 to TRBJ2-5; TRBD2 matches at 8 bases. The CDR3 covers 15 residues. The germline V gene has CDR1 PRHDT and CDR2 FYEKMQ (reference sequence). Trimming cost V 5 bases and J 4 bases; bases outside gene matches: 9. The DNA for the CDR3 is TGTGCCAGCAGCCCCACGGGAGGGCCTGGAGAGACCCAGTACTTC. It codes for CASSPTGGPGETQYF.

The chain employs TRBV29-1 and TRBJ2-7; TRBD1 matches at 9 bases. Germline CDR1 and CDR2: SQVTM and ANQGSEA. The CDR3 consists of 13 residues. V dropped 7 bases and J dropped 6; count of bases not matched to a gene: 10. CDR3 residues: CSAGTGLVGEQYF. CDR3 bases: TGCAGCGCCGGGACAGGGTTAGTTGGCGAGCAGTACTTC.